The 19 T cell receptor beta chains given below trace back to one sample, sequenced in a study of shared clonotypes between healthy human individuals. Generated by immunoSEQ multiplex PCR, the TCRdb table keeps only in-frame clones and is missing some. The sample has some 2,000,000 clones; around 95% are singletons. Sequences were obtained from naive CD4+ T cells sorted from blood. The subset was: CD45RA+ positively selected. These TCRs come from a man between 18 and 35 years old in good health.

This chain joins TRBV5-6 and TRBJ1-6; no firm D call. V lost 4 bases, J lost 6 bases, and 14 bases lay in between. CDR3 size: 15 residues. Germline CDR1 is SGHDT and CDR2 is YYEEEE. The CDR3 sequence: CASSREGSGNSPLHF. The CDR3 DNA follows: TGTGCCAGCAGCAGGGAGGGTAGCGGTAATTCACCCCTCCACTTT.

The rearrangement uses TRBV11-2 and TRBJ2-7; the D call may be TRBD1 or TRBD2 (6 bases each). The V end lost 1 base, the J end lost 6 bases, and 16 bases lay between the germline ends. This CDR3 is 15 amino acids long. Germline V gives CDR1 SGHAT, CDR2 FQNNGV. CDR3 residues: CASSLAGGREAEQYF. CDR3 DNA sequence: TGTGCCAGCAGCTTAGCTGGGGGCAGGGAGGCCGAGCAGTACTTC. The variable domain in full, with the rest retrieved from reference TRBV11-2 and TRBJ2-7, is EAGVAQSPRYKIIEKRQSVAFWCNPISGHATLYWYQQILGQGPKLLIQFQNNGVVDDSQLPKDRFSAERLKGVDSTLKIQPAKLEDSAVYLCASSLAGGREAEQYFGPGTRLTVT.

The chain employs TRBV29-1 and TRBJ2-5; tentative D call: TRBD2 (5 bases). Trimming cost V 3 bases and J 5 bases, with 10 bases left between them. The germline gives CDR1 SQVTM, CDR2 ANQGSEA. CDR3 length: 12 amino acids. The CDR3 protein is CSVDRRGETQYF. The CDR3 region has the DNA TGCAGCGTTGATCGTCGCGGGGAGACCCAGTACTTC.

Only one count was recorded for this clone. V and J are TRBV5-1 and TRBJ1-2; 7 nucleotides match TRBD1. Trimming at V came to 4 bases and at J to 3 bases, leaving 6 bases not matched to a gene. CDR1 SGHRS and CDR2 YFSETQ come from the germline V gene. The CDR3 totals 14 residues. CDR3 in amino acids: CASSRDSSYYGYTF. The CDR3 bases are TGCGCCAGCAGCCGGGACAGCTCCTACTATGGCTACACCTTC.

The J gene is TRBJ2-7, the V gene TRBV5-1, with D perhaps TRBD2 (5 bases). V was cut by 4 bases and J by 3 bases, with 11 bases left in between. This CDR3 region has 13 residues. Per germline, CDR1 SGHRS and CDR2 YFSETQ. The chain's CDR3 is CASSPGNYYEQYF. The CDR3 coding sequence is TGCGCCAGCAGCCCCGGGAATTACTACGAGCAGTACTTC.

This rearrangement joins TRBV6-5 to TRBJ1-4, with D perhaps matching TRBD1 (5 bases). V was trimmed by 4 bases and J by 7 bases, leaving 19 bases between them. This CDR3 is 16 amino acids long. The germline gives CDR1 MNHEY, CDR2 SVGAGI. CDR3 amino acids: CASSWSGRGGGEKLFF. The CDR3, as DNA: TGTGCCAGCAGTTGGAGTGGAAGGGGAGGAGGTGAAAAACTGTTTTTT.

This clone was counted a single time. The gene calls are TRBV6-5 and TRBJ2-1; D is possibly TRBD2 (5 bases). V lost 0 bases to trimming and J lost 6 bases, with 9 bases between them. Germline V gene data show CDR1 as MNHEY and CDR2 as SVGAGI. The CDR3 loop spans 14 amino acids. In nucleotides, the CDR3 is TGTGCCAGCAGTTACTCTTGGCGGGCCAATGAGCAGTTCTTC. It specifies CASSYSWRANEQFF.

The J gene is TRBJ1-3, the V gene TRBV11-2, with D hard to call. The V end lost 4 bases, the J end lost 2 bases, and 9 bases lay between the germline ends. Germline V lookup: CDR1 SGHAT, CDR2 FQNNGV. The CDR3 is 14 residues long. CDR3 amino acids: CASSSAWAGNTIYF. In DNA, the CDR3 is TGTGCCAGCAGCTCTGCGTGGGCTGGAAACACCATATATTTT.

This clone came up once. The rearrangement uses TRBV2 and TRBJ1-1, with unresolved D. CDR1 and CDR2 from the germline V gene are SNHLY and FYNNEI. There are 13 residues in the CDR3. The germline V and J ends were trimmed by 3 bases and 8 bases, with 13 bases remaining between them. The CDR3 DNA sequence: TGTGCCAGCAGTGAGAGCCACTGGCCCGAAGCTTTCTTT. It yields the protein CASSESHWPEAFF. Drawing the rest from reference TRBV2 and TRBJ1-1, the complete variable domain is EPEVTQTPSHQVTQMGQEVILRCVPISNHLYFYWYRQILGQKVEFLVSFYNNEISEKSEIFDDQFSVERPDGSNFTLKIRSTKLEDSAMYFCASSESHWPEAFFGQGTRLTVV.

This chain links TRBV19 with TRBJ1-2; D possibly corresponds to TRBD1 (5 bases). The CDR3 spans 13 residues. Germline loops: CDR1 LNHDA, CDR2 SQIVND (reference sequence). Trimming shortened V by 3 bases and J by 11 bases, and 16 bases separated the two germline ends. The CDR3 nucleotides are TGTGCCAGTAGTATTCCAGGGTCTACCGGATACACCTTC. Translated, it gives CASSIPGSTGYTF.

The chain links TRBV29-1 to TRBJ2-3; D may be TRBD2 (6 bases). The germline CDR1 and CDR2 sequences are SQVTM and ANQGSEA. The CDR3 loop spans 13 amino acids. V lost 7 bases and J 0 bases, leaving 11 bases between the germline ends. The CDR3 protein is CSAQRGSTDTQYF. CDR3 coding DNA: TGCAGCGCTCAACGGGGGAGCACAGATACGCAGTATTTT.

V and J are TRBV19 and TRBJ2-7; 10 bases align to TRBD2. The germline gives CDR1 LNHDA, CDR2 SQIVND (reference sequence). The J segment lost 2 bases and the V segment lost 3 bases, leaving 4 bases of the junction unmatched. This CDR3 region has 15 residues. DNA of the CDR3: TGTGCCAGTAGTATGGGACTAGCGACTACCTACGAGCAGTACTTC. Translation gives CASSMGLATTYEQYF.

J is TRBJ2-7 and V is TRBV12-5; tentatively, D is TRBD1 or TRBD2 (6 bases each). With 2 bases removed from V and 1 base from J, the gap between germline ends came to 12 bases. Germline CDR1 and CDR2: LGHNT and FRNRAP. The CDR3 covers 15 residues. CDR3 DNA: TGTGCTAGTGGTTTGAGCGAAGGGGGGTCCTACGAGCAGTACTTC. It encodes CASGLSEGGSYEQYF.

Concerning this clone itself: The same CDR3 also results from other DNA sequences found in this sample. The rearrangement uses TRBV5-4 and TRBJ2-5, with 11 bases that match TRBD2. CDR3 length: 15 amino acids. The junction had 8 bases not matched to a gene; V was cut back by 5 bases and J by 5 bases. Germline V gives CDR1 SGHNT, CDR2 YYREEE (reference sequence). The CDR3: CASSLQLAGVETQYF. The CDR3 nucleotides are TGTGCCAGCAGTCTTCAACTAGCGGGAGTGGAGACCCAGTACTTC.

As concerns this clone: Other DNA sequences in the same sample also yield this CDR3. In DNA, the CDR3 is TGTGCCAGCAGCTTAGCTCTAGCGGGAAATGAGCAGTTCTTC. This sequence encodes CASSLALAGNEQFF. The chain combines TRBV7-2 with TRBJ2-1; 9 bases agree with TRBD2. This CDR3 region has 14 residues. Germline CDR1 SGHTA, CDR2 FQGNSA. Unmatched junction bases numbered 1, after V lost 0 bases and J lost 7 bases.

The V call is TRBV7-2, the J call TRBJ2-7; TRBD2 agrees at 8 bases. Germline V CDR1 and CDR2: SGHTA, FQGNSA. The CDR3 length is 15 residues. V dropped 2 bases and J dropped 3; count of bases not matched to a gene: 6. CDR3 region: CASSLSNSGIYEQYF. The CDR3 DNA reads TGTGCCAGCAGCTTATCAAATAGCGGGATCTACGAGCAGTACTTC.

The chain uses TRBV9 and TRBJ2-5, with D uncertain. Germline values: CDR1 SGDLS, CDR2 YYNGEE. This CDR3 is 14 amino acids long. V lost 1 base and J lost 2, with 9 bases in between. The CDR3 reads CASSVNPGQETQYF. CDR3 nucleotides: TGTGCCAGCAGCGTAAACCCCGGGCAAGAGACCCAGTACTTC.

This clone was observed a single time. The rearrangement joins TRBV11-2 to TRBJ1-1, with D possibly being TRBD1 (5 bases). The length of the CDR3 is 16 residues. CDR1 and CDR2 from the germline V gene are SGHAT and FQNNGV. V lost 5 bases and J lost 0, with 16 bases in between. This CDR3 reads CASSLLAGLLNTEAFF. Here the CDR3 DNA reads TGTGCCAGCAGCCTCCTCGCGGGGCTCTTGAACACTGAAGCTTTCTTT.

CDR3 region: CASSLEFRRTGGSNYNEQFF. The CDR3 DNA sequence: TGTGCCAGCAGCTTAGAGTTTAGGAGGACAGGGGGGTCGAATTACAATGAGCAGTTCTTC. V usage is TRBV11-2 and J usage is TRBJ2-1; TRBD1 agrees at 10 bases. With V trimmed by 0 bases and J by 4 bases, 15 bases remained unmatched. The CDR3 is 20 amino acids. The germline CDR1 and CDR2 sequences are SGHAT and FQNNGV.